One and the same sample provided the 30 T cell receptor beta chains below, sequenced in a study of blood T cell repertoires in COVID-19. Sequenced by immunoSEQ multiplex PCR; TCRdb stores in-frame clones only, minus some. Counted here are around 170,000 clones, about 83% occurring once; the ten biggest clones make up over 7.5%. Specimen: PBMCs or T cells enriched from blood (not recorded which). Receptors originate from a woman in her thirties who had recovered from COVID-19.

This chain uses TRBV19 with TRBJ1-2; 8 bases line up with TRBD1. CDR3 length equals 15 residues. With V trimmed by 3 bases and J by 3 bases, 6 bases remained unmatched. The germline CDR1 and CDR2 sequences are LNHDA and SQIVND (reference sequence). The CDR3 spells CASSIAGGADYGYTF. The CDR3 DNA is TGTGCCAGTAGTATTGCAGGGGGCGCGGACTATGGCTACACCTTC.

The DNA of the CDR3 is TGTGCCAGCAGCCATTGGCGGGAGATCCACAATGAGCAGTTCTTC. Encoded protein: CASSHWREIHNEQFF. This chain links TRBV3-1 (or the pseudogene TRBV3-2) with TRBJ2-1, with 7 bases identical to TRBD2. Germline trimming cut 3 bases from V and 5 bases from J; bases unmatched to any gene: 7. Per germline, CDR1 LGHDT and CDR2 YNNKEL (reference sequence). The CDR3 runs to 15 residues.

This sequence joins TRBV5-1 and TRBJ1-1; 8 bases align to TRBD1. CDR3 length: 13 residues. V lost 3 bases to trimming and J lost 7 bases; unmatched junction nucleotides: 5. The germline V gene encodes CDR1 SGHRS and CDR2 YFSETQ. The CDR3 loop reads CASSWGDRGEAFF. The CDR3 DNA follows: TGCGCCAGCAGCTGGGGAGACAGGGGTGAAGCTTTCTTT.

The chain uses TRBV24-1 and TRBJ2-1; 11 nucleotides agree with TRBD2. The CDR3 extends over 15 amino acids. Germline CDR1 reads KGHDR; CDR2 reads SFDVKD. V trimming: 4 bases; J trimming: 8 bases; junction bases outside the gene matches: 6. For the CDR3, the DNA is TGTGCCACCAGTGAACCGGGACTAGCGGATGATGAGCAGTTCTTC. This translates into CATSEPGLADDEQFF.

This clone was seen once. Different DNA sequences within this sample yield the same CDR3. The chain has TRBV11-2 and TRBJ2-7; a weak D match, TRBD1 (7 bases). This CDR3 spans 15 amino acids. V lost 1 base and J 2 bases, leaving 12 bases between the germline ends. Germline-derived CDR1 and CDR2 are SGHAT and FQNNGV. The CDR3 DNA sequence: TGTGCCAGCAGCTTAGGTGGAGGGGGCCCCTACGAGCAGTACTTC. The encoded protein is CASSLGGGGPYEQYF. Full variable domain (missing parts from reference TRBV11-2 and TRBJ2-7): EAGVAQSPRYKIIEKRQSVAFWCNPISGHATLYWYQQILGQGPKLLIQFQNNGVVDDSQLPKDRFSAERLKGVDSTLKIQPAKLEDSAVYLCASSLGGGGPYEQYFGPGTRLTVT.

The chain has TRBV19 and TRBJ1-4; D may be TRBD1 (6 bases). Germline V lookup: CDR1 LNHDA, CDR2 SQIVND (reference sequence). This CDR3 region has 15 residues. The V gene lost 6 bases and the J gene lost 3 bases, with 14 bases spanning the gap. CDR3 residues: CASSPGVAANEKLFF. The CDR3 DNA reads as TGTGCCAGTAGCCCAGGGGTGGCGGCTAATGAAAAACTGTTTTTT.

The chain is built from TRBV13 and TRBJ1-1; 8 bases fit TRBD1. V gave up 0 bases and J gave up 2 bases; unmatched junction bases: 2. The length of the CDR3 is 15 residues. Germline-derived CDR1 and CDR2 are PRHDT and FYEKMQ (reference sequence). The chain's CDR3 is CASSLGQGGNTEAFF. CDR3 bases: TGTGCCAGCAGCTTAGGACAGGGGGGAAACACTGAAGCTTTCTTT.

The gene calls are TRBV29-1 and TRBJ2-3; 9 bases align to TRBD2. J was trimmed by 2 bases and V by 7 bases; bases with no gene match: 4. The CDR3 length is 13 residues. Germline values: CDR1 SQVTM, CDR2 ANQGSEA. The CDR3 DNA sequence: TGCAGCGAGACTAGCGGATCCACAGATACGCAGTATTTT. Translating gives CSETSGSTDTQYF.

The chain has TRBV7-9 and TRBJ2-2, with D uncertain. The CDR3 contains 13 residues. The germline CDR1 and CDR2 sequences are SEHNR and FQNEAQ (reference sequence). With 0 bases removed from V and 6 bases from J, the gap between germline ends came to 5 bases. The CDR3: CASSLASAGELFF. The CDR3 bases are TGTGCCAGCAGCTTAGCCTCCGCCGGGGAGCTGTTTTTT.

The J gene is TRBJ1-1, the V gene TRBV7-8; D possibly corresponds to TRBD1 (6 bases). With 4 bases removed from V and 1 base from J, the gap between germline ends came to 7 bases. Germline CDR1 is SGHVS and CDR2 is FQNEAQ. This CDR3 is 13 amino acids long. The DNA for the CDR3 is TGTGCCAGCAGCTGGACAGAGAACACTGAAGCTTTCTTT. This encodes CASSWTENTEAFF.

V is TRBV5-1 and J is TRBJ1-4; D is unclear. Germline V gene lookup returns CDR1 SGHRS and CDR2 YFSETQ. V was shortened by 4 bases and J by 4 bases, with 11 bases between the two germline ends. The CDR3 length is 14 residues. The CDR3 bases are TGCGCCAGCAGCCTCTTAACCTATAATGAAAAACTGTTTTTT. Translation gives CASSLLTYNEKLFF.

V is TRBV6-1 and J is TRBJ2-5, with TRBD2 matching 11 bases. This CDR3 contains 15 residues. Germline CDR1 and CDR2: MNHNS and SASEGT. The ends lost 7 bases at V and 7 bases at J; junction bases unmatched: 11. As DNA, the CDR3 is TGTGCCAGCACCTTCCAGACTAGCGGGACGGGGACCCAGTACTTC. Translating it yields CASTFQTSGTGTQYF.

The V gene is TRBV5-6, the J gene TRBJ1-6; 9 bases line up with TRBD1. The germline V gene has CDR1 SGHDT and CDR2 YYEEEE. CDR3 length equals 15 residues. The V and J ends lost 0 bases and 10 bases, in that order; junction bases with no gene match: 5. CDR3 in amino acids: CASSLGQGERSPLHF. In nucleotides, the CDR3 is TGTGCCAGCAGCTTGGGACAGGGGGAACGATCACCCCTCCACTTT.

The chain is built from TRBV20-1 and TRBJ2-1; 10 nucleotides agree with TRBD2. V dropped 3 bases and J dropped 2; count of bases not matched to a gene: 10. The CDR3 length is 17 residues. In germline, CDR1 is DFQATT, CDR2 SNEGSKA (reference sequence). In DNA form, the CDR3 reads TGCAGTGCTAGTCTGGGGACTAGCGTCGTAACCTACAATGAGCAGTTCTTC. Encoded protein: CSASLGTSVVTYNEQFF.

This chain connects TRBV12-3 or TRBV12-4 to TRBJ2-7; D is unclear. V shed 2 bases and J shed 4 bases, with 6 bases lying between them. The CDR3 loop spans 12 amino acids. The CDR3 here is CASSLNGYEQYF. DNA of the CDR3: TGTGCCAGCAGTTTAAACGGTTACGAGCAGTACTTC.

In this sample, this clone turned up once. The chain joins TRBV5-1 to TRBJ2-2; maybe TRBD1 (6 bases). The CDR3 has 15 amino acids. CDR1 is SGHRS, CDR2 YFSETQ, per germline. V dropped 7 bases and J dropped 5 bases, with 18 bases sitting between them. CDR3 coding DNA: TGCGCCAGCGCTGACAGGCGCCCCCAAACCGGGGAGCTGTTTTTT. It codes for CASADRRPQTGELFF.

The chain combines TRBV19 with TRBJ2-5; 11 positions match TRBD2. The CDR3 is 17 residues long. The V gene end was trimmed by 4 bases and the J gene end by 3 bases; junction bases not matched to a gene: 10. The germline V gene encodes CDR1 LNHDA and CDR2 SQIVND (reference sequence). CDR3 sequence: CASSKLPLAGAEETQYF. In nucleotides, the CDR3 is TGTGCCAGTAGTAAACTGCCACTAGCGGGAGCTGAAGAGACCCAGTACTTC.

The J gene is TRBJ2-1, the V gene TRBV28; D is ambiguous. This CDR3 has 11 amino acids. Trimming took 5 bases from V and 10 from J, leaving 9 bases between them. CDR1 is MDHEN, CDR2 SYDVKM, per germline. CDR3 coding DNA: TGTGCCAGCAGTACCACTCGCGAGCAGTTCTTC. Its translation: CASSTTREQFF.

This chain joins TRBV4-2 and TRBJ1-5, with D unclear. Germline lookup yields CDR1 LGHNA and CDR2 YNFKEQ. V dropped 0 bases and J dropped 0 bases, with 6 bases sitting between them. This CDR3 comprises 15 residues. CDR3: CASSQDLFSNQPQHF. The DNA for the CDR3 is TGTGCCAGCAGCCAAGATCTGTTTAGCAATCAGCCCCAGCATTTT.

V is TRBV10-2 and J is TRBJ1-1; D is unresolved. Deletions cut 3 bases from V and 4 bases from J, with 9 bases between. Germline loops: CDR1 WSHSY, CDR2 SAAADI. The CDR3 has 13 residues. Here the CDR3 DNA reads TGCGCCAGCAGTGATGGGGAGGTCACTGAAGCTTTCTTT. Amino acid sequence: CASSDGEVTEAFF.

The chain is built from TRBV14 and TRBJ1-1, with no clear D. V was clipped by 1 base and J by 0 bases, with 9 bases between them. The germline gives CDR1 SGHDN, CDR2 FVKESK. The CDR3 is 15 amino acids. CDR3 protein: CASSQADFLNTEAFF. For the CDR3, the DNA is TGTGCCAGCAGCCAAGCAGACTTTCTGAACACTGAAGCTTTCTTT.

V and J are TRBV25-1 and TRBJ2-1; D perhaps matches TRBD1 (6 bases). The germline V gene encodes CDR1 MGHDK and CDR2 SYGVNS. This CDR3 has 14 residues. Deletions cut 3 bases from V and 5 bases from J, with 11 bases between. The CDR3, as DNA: TGTGCCAGCAGTGATAGACAGGTAAACAATGAGCAGTTCTTC. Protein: CASSDRQVNNEQFF.

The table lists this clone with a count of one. CDR3 DNA: TGTGCCAGCAGTTTGGGGGACAGGGTAGCTTTCTTT. It specifies CASSLGDRVAFF. The chain couples TRBV28 to TRBJ1-1; TRBD1 matches at 9 bases. V lost 3 bases, J lost 10 bases, and 3 bases stayed unmatched. This CDR3 is 12 amino acids long. CDR1 and CDR2 (germline): MDHEN, SYDVKM. The full variable domain, its missing parts supplied by reference TRBV28 and TRBJ1-1, is DVKVTQSSRYLVKRTGEKVFLECVQDMDHENMFWYRQDPGLGLRLIYFSYDVKMKEKGDIPEGYSVSREKKERFSLILESASTNQTSMYLCASSLGDRVAFFGQGTRLTVV.

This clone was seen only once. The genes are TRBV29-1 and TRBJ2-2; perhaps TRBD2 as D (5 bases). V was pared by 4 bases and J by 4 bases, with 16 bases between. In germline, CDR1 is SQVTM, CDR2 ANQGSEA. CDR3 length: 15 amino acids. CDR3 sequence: CSVVGGQALTGELFF. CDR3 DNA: TGCAGCGTTGTCGGCGGGCAGGCACTCACCGGGGAGCTGTTTTTT.

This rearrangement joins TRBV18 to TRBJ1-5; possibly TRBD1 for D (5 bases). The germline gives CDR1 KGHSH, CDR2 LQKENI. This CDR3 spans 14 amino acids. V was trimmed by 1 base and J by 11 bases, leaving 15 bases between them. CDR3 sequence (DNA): TGTGCCAGCTCACCACTAGAGACCTGGGGGGCCCAGCATTTT. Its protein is CASSPLETWGAQHF.

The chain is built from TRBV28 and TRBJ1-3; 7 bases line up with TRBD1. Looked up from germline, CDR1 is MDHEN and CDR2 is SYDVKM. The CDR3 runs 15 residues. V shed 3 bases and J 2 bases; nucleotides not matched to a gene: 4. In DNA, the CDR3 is TGTGCCAGCAGTTTGAGTAGGGGGCCTGGAAACACCATATATTTT. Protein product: CASSLSRGPGNTIYF.

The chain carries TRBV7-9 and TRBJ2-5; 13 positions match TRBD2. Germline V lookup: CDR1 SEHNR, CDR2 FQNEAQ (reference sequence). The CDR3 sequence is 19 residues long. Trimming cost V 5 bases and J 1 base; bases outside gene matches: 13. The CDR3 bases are TGTGCCAGCAGCAAGGACGGACTAGCGGGAGTAGGGGTCCAAGAGACCCAGTACTTC. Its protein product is CASSKDGLAGVGVQETQYF. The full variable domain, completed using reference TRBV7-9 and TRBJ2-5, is DTGVSQNPRHKITKRGQNVTFRCDPISEHNRLYWYRQTLGQGPEFLTYFQNEAQLEKSRLLSDRFSAERPKGSFSTLEIQRTEQGDSAMYLCASSKDGLAGVGVQETQYFGPGTRLLVL.

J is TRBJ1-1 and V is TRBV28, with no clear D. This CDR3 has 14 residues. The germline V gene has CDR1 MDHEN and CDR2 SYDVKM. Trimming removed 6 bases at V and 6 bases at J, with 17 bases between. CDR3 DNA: TGTGCCAGCAGAAGTCCCCGCCTTCGGGCTGAAGCTTTCTTT. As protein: CASRSPRLRAEAFF.

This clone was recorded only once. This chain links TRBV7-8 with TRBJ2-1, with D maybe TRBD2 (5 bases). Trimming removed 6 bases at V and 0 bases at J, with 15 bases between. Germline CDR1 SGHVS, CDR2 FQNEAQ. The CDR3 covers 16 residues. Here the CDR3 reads CASSRVGGSSYNEQFF. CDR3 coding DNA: TGTGCCAGCAGTAGGGTAGGTGGGAGCTCCTACAATGAGCAGTTCTTC.

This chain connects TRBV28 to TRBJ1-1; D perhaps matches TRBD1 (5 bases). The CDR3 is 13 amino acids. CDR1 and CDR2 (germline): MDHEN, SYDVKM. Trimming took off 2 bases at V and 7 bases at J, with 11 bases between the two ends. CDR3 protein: CASSLGGSSEAFF. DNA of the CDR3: TGTGCCAGCAGTTTAGGGGGGTCGAGTGAAGCTTTCTTT.